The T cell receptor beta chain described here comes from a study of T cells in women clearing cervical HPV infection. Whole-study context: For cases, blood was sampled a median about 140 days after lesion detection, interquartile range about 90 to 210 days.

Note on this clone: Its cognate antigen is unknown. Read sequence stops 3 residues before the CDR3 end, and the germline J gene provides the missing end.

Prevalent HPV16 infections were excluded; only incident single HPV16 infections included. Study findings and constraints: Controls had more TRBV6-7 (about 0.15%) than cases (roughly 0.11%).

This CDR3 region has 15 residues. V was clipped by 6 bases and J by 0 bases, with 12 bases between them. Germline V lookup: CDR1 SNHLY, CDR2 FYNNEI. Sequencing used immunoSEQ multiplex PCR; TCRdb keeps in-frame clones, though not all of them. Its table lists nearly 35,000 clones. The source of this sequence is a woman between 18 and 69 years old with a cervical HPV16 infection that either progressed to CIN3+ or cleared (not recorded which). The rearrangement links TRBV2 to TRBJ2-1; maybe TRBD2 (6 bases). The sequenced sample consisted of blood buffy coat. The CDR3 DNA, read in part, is TGTGCCAGCAGGCGATCGGAGGGCTCCTACAATGAG. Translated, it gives CASRRSEGSYNE. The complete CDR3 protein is CASRRSEGSYNEQFF. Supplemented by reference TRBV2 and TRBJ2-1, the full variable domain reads EPEVTQTPSHQVTQMGQEVILRCVPISNHLYFYWYRQILGQKVEFLVSFYNNEISEKSEIFDDQFSVERPDGSNFTLKIRSTKLEDSAMYFCASRRSEGSYNEQFFGPGTRLTVL.